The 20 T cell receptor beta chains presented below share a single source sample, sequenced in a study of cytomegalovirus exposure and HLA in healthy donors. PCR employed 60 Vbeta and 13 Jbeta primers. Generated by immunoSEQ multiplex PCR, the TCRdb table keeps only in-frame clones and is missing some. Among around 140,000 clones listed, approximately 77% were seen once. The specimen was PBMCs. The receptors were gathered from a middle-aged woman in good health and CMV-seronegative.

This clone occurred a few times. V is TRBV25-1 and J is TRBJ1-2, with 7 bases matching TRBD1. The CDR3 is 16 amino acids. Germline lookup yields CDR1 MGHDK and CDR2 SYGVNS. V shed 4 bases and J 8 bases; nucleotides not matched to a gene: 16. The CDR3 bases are TGTGCCAGCAGTGGTACGGAAATGACAGGGCGGAGAGGCTACACCTTC. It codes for CASSGTEMTGRRGYTF.

The CDR3 is CASSPGTSGEHYNEQFF. In DNA, the CDR3 is TGCGCCAGCAGCCCCGGGACTAGCGGGGAACACTACAATGAGCAGTTCTTC. V is TRBV5-1 and J is TRBJ2-1, with 13 bases fitting TRBD2. The germline V gene encodes CDR1 SGHRS and CDR2 YFSETQ. The CDR3 is 17 amino acids. V gave up 4 bases and J gave up 3 bases; unmatched junction bases: 7.

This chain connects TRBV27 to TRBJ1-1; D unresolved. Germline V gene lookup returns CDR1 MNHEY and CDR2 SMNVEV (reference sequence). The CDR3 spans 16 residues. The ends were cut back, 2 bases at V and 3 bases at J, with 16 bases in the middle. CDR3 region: CASSLNPGRPDTEAFF. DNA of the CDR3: TGTGCCAGCAGTTTAAACCCCGGGAGGCCGGACACTGAAGCTTTCTTT.

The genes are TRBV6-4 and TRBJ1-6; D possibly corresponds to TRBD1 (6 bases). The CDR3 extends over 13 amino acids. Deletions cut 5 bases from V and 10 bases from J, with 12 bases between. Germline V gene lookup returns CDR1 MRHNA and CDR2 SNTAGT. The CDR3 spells CASSTDRKSPLHF. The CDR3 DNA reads TGTGCCAGCAGTACCGACAGGAAATCACCCCTCCACTTT.

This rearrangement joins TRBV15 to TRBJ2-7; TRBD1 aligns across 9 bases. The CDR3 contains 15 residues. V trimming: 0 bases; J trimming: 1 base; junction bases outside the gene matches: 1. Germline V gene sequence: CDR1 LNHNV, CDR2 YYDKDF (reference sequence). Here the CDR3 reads CATSREGTGSYEQYF. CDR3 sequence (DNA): TGTGCCACCAGCAGAGAGGGGACAGGGTCCTACGAGCAGTACTTC.

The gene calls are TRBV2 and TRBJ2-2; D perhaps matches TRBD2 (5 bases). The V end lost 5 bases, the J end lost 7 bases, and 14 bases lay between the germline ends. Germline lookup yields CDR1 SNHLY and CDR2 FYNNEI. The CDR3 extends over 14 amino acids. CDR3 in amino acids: CASSKTTQDGELFF. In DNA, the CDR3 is TGTGCCAGCAGTAAGACTACCCAGGACGGGGAGCTGTTTTTT.

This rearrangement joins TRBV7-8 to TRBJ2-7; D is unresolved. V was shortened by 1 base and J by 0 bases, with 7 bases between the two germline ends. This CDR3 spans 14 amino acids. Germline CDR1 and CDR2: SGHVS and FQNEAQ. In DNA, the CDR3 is TGTGCCAGCAGCTTAGTAACAGCCTCCTACGAGCAGTACTTC. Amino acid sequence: CASSLVTASYEQYF. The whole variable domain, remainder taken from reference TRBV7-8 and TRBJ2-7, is GAGVSQSPRYKVAKRGQDVALRCDPISGHVSLFWYQQALGQGPEFLTYFQNEAQLDKSGLPSDRFFAERPEGSVSTLKIQRTQQEDSAVYLCASSLVTASYEQYFGPGTRLTVT.

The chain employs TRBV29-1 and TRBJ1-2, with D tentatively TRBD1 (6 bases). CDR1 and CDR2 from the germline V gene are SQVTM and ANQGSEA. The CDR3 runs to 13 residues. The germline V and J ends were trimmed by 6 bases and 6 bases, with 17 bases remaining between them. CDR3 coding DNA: TGCAGCGTCGTGACAGGCGGGTCCCATGGCTACACCTTC. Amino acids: CSVVTGGSHGYTF.

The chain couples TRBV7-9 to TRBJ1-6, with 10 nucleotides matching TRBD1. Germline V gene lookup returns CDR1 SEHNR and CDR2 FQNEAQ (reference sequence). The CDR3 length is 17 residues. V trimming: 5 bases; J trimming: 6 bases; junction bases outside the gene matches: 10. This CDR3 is CASSRRGQGSPNSPLHF. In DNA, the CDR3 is TGTGCCAGCAGCAGAAGGGGACAGGGGAGTCCTAATTCACCCCTCCACTTT.

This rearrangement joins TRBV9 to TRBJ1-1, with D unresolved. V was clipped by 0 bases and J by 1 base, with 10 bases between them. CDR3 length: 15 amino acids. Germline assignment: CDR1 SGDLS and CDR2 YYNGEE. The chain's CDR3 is CASSVVARQNTEAFF. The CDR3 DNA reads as TGTGCCAGCAGCGTAGTTGCCAGACAGAACACTGAAGCTTTCTTT. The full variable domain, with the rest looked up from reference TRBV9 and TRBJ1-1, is DSGVTQTPKHLITATGQRVTLRCSPRSGDLSVYWYQQSLDQGLQFLIQYYNGEERAKGNILERFSAQQFPDLHSELNLSSLELGDSALYFCASSVVARQNTEAFFGQGTRLTVV.

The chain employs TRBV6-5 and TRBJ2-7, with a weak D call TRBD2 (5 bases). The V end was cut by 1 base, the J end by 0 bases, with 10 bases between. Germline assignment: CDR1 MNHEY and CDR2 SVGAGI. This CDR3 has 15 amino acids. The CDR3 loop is CASSYYPGSSYEQYF. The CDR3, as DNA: TGTGCCAGCAGTTACTACCCGGGGAGCTCCTACGAGCAGTACTTC.

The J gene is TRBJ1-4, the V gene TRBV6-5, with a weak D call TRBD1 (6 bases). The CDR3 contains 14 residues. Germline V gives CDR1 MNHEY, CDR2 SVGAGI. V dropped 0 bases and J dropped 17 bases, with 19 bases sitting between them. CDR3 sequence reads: CASSYSGRGPGEFF. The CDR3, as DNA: TGTGCCAGCAGTTACTCTGGCAGGGGCCCAGGGGAATTTTTT.

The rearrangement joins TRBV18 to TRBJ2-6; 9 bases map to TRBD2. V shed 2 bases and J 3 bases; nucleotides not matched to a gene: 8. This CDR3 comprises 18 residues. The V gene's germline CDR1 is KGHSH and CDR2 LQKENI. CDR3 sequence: CASSPILAGISGANVLTF. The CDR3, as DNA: TGTGCCAGCTCACCAATCCTAGCGGGGATAAGTGGGGCCAACGTCCTGACTTTC. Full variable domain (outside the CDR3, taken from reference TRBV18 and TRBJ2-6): NAGVMQNPRHLVRRRGQEARLRCSPMKGHSHVYWYRQLPEEGLKFMVYLQKENIIDESGMPKERFSAEFPKEGPSILRIQQVVRGDSAAYFCASSPILAGISGANVLTFGAGSRLTVL.

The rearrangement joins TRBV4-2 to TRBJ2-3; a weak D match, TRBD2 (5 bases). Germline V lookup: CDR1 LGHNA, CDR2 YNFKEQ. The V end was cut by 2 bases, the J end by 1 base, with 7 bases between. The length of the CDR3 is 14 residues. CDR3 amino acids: CASSQTGGTDTQYF. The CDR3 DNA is TGTGCCAGCAGCCAAACCGGGGGCACAGATACGCAGTATTTT.

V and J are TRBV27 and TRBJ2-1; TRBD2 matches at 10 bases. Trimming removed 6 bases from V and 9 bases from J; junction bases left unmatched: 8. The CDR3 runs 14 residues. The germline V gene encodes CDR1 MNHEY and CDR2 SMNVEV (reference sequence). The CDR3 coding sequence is TGTGCCAGCAGCAGACCGGGACTAGCGATTGAGCAGTTCTTC. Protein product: CASSRPGLAIEQFF.

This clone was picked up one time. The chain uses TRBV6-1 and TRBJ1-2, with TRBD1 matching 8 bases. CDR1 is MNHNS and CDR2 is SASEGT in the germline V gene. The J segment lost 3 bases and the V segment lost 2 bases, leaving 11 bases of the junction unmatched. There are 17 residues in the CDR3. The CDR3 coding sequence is TGTGCCAGCAGTGAAAACTGGGACAGGTCCGGGGACTATGGCTACACCTTC. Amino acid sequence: CASSENWDRSGDYGYTF.

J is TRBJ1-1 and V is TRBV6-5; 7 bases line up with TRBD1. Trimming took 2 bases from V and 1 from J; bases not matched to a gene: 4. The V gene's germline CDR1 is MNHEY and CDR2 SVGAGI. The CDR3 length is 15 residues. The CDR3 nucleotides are TGTGCCAGCAGTTACGGACGACAGGGGAACACTGAAGCTTTCTTT. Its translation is CASSYGRQGNTEAFF.

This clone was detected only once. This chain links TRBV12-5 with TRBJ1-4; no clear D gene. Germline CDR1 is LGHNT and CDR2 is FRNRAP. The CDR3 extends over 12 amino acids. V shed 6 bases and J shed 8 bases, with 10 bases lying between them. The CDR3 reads CASGLGEEKLFF. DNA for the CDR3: TGTGCTAGTGGCCTTGGAGAAGAAAAACTGTTTTTT.

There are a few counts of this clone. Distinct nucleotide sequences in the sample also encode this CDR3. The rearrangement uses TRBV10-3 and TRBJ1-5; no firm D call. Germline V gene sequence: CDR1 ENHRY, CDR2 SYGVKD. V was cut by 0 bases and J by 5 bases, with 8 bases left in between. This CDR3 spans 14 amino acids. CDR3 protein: CAISESSGDQPQHF. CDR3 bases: TGTGCCATCAGTGAGTCATCCGGAGATCAGCCCCAGCATTTT.

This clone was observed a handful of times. CDR3 in amino acids: CASSPNRATNEKLFF. In DNA form, the CDR3 reads TGTGCCAGCTCACCAAACCGAGCAACTAATGAAAAACTGTTTTTT. This chain links TRBV18 with TRBJ1-4, with D unclear. Trimming cost V 2 bases and J 0 bases, with 7 bases left between them. CDR3 length: 15 residues. Germline CDR1 reads KGHSH; CDR2 reads LQKENI. The variable domain in full, completed from reference TRBV18 and TRBJ1-4, reads NAGVMQNPRHLVRRRGQEARLRCSPMKGHSHVYWYRQLPEEGLKFMVYLQKENIIDESGMPKERFSAEFPKEGPSILRIQQVVRGDSAAYFCASSPNRATNEKLFFGSGTQLSVL.